This TCR beta chain emerged from a study of tumor and adjacent non-tumor tissue in lung cancer. Study-level background: Samples averaged around 3.9 million productive TCRbeta reads each.

Worth noting for this clonotype: Its antigen is currently unknown. Its ends do not fully match the called genes, so a read error is possible.

Study results and caveats: Shorter survival was associated with higher TCR diversity in tumors. Significantly higher TCR diversity was found in tumor than normal lung.

A modified ARM-PCR protocol with three rounds of nested PCR amplified TCRbeta. TCRdb ran MiXCR on the multiplex PCR reads and lists one entry per CDR3 protein. The table lists around 71,000 distinct CDR3 sequences, 72% of them singletons, with approximately 9% in the top ten. The germline V gene has CDR1 DFQATT and CDR2 SNEGSKA (reference sequence). The CDR3 spans 14 residues. The template was RNA from unsorted bulk tissue. Chemotherapy-naive patients with new lung cancer underwent thoracic surgery in China, August–November 2014. This chain joins TRBV20-1 and TRBJ2-7; D unclear. The source material was lung tumor tissue. The source of this sequence is a woman aged 40 to 50 with non-small cell lung cancer. The CDR3 is CSARVDPCSYGQYF. In DNA, the CDR3 is TGCAGTGCTAGAGTTGACCCCTGCTCCTACGGGCAGTACTTC.